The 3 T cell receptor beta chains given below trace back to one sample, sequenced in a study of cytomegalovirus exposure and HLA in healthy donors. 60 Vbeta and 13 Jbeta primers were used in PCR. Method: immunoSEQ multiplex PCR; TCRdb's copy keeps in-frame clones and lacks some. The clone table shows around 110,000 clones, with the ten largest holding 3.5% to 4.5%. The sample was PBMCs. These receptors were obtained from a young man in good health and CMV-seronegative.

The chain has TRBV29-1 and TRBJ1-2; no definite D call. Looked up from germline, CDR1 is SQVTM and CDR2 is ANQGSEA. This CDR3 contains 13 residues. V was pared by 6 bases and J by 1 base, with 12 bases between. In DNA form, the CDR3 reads TGCAGCGTAAACGCACAAGTTAACTATGGCTACACCTTC. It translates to CSVNAQVNYGYTF.

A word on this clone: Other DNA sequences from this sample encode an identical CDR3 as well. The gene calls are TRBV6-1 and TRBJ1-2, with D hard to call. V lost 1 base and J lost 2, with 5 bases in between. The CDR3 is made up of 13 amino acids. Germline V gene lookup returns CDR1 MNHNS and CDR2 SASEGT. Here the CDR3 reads CASSEGGNYGYTF. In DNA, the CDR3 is TGTGCCAGCAGTGAAGGCGGAAACTATGGCTACACCTTC.

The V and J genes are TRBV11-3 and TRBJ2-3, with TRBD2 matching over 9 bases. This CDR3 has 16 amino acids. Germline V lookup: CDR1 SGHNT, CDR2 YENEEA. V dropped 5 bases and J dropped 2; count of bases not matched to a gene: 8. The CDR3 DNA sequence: TGTGCCAGCAGCCTCCGGACTAGCGCTGCCACAGATACGCAGTATTTT. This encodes CASSLRTSAATDTQYF.